This T cell receptor (beta chain) originates from a study of shared clonotypes between healthy human individuals. CD45RO negativity and positive selection for CCR7 defined naive CD8 cells, a population that excluded terminally differentiated effector memory CD45RA+ cells. Trimming stripped 3 bases from V and 2 bases from J, with 13 bases between. Germline CDR1 reads MDHEN; CDR2 reads SYDVKM. CDR3 length: 15 residues. Only in-frame clones appear in the TCRdb table, and some are missing; sequencing was by immunoSEQ multiplex PCR. This sample has about 2.1 million clones; about 94% occur once, and the top ten carry less than 2%.

The sequence was collected from a man between 18 and 29 years old in good health. Some clones in this sample may be carry-over from other donors' samples. The rearrangement uses TRBV28 and TRBJ1-2, with a weak D call TRBD1 (5 bases). The sample was naive CD8+ T cells from PBMCs. The chain's CDR3 is CASSFARDGNYGYTF. CDR3 in DNA: TGTGCCAGCAGTTTCGCCCGGGACGGGAACTATGGCTACACCTTC.